The present T cell receptor beta chain was sequenced within a study of T cells in Graves' hyperthyroidism and ophthalmopathy. The overall study: Sampling of peripheral blood happened at initial diagnosis, prior to any treatment.

This clonotype was seen ten or more times. Its cognate antigen is unknown. Germline V gene data show CDR1 as SGHTA and CDR2 as FQGNSA. The CDR3 is made up of 14 amino acids. V was pared by 4 bases and J by 1 base, with 11 bases between. The study, taken as a whole, reports: Onset of ophthalmopathy came a median roughly 6.5 months after the model predicted it.

The PBMCs had their origin in 10 ml of fresh peripheral blood. Amplification targeted TCR beta CDR3 regions from RNA transcripts. The HTBI primer set drove a first-round RT-PCR of the TCR CDR3. TCRdb analysed the multiplex PCR reads with MiXCR anew, one entry per CDR3 protein. The sample contains 700,000 or so distinct CDR3 sequences, around 15% of which appear only once. The TCR sequence derives from a woman between 45 and 65 years old with Graves' ophthalmopathy. Sample: blood. V and J are TRBV7-2 and TRBJ2-7, with D possibly TRBD2 on 6 matching bases. As DNA, the CDR3 is TGTGCCAGCAGCTCTCTAGCGAGGTCCTACGAGCAGTACTTC. Translation gives CASSSLARSYEQYF.